This section outlines one T cell receptor (beta chain) sequence together with its context. What it recognizes is unknown. It was CD45RO-negative cells, positively selected for CCR7, that made up naive CD8 cells, with terminally differentiated effector memory CD45RA+ cells excluded. These data originate in a study of shared clonotypes between healthy human individuals. Trimming shortened V by 1 base and J by 0 bases, and 4 bases separated the two germline ends. The CDR3 runs to 15 residues. Germline V gives CDR1 MDHEN, CDR2 SYDVKM. Authors' data handling: ImmunoSEQ supplied junction-only sequences lacking quality scores, so filtering was different. The data were produced by immunoSEQ multiplex PCR, yet TCRdb's version contains in-frame clones alone and is incomplete. The D gene and trimming were derived from the DNA, and the V and J assignments and clone size from that table. The table lists around 2.1 million clones, 85% to 95% of them singletons.

Study-wide results and limits: Rarefaction indicated that sorted-subset sequencing remained incomplete although depth was large.

This TCR derives from a man aged 18 to 29 in good health. Some clones in this sample may be carry-over from other donors' samples. The chain joins TRBV28 to TRBJ1-6; D uncertain. Sequencing was done on a sample of naive CD8+ T cells from PBMCs. The CDR3, as DNA: TGTGCCAGCAGTTTATTCAGCTCCTATAATTCACCCCTCCACTTT. Translated, it gives CASSLFSSYNSPLHF.